Listed here are 7 T cell receptor beta chains from one sample, sequenced in a study of cytomegalovirus exposure and HLA in healthy donors. The assay was immunoSEQ multiplex PCR, and TCRdb's table has in-frame clones only and misses some. The table lists about 130,000 clones, approximately 90% of them singletons. Source material: PBMCs. The receptors were sampled from a woman in her 30s in good health and CMV-seropositive.

This chain links TRBV5-1 with TRBJ2-5, with TRBD2 as a possible D gene (6 bases). The V and J ends lost 3 bases and 0 bases respectively, with 9 bases between them. This CDR3 is built from 14 residues. The V gene's germline CDR1 is SGHRS and CDR2 YFSETQ. CDR3 nucleotide sequence: TGCGCCAGCAGCTCCGGGGGTAACCAAGAGACCCAGTACTTC. This encodes CASSSGGNQETQYF.

The chain combines TRBV5-1 with TRBJ2-5; the D is unclear. There are 14 residues in the CDR3. V lost 4 bases and J 3 bases, leaving 13 bases between the germline ends. Germline V CDR1 and CDR2: SGHRS, YFSETQ. The CDR3 sequence: CASSLLGSEETQYF. The CDR3 coding sequence is TGCGCCAGCAGCCTCCTCGGGTCCGAAGAGACCCAGTACTTC.

The chain recombines TRBV14 with TRBJ2-5, with 15 positions matching TRBD2. Trimming cost V 4 bases and J 5 bases; bases outside gene matches: 8. The CDR3 length is 17 residues. Germline values: CDR1 SGHDN, CDR2 FVKESK. This CDR3 is CASSPWTSGRARETQYF. CDR3 bases: TGTGCCAGCAGCCCCTGGACTAGCGGGAGGGCCAGGGAGACCCAGTACTTC.

The V call is TRBV5-1, the J call TRBJ2-7; tentatively, D is TRBD1 (6 bases). The CDR3 runs to 14 residues. Germline loops: CDR1 SGHRS, CDR2 YFSETQ. The V end lost 4 bases, the J end lost 6 bases, and 17 bases lay between the germline ends. The CDR3 nucleotides read TGCGCCAGCAGCGCCATCTCGAACAGGGCCGAGCAGTACTTC. This encodes CASSAISNRAEQYF.

The chain employs TRBV4-1 and TRBJ2-2; 12 nucleotides align to TRBD1. CDR3 length: 19 amino acids. Germline loops: CDR1 MGHRA, CDR2 YSYEKL. The V segment lost 3 bases and the J segment 7 bases; nucleotides outside the gene matches: 15. The DNA of the CDR3 is TGCGCCAGCAGCCATTCCGATTCACCGGGACAGGGGGCAAGCGGGGAGCTGTTTTTT. Its protein is CASSHSDSPGQGASGELFF.

The chain is built from TRBV28 and TRBJ1-5; 11 nucleotides line up with TRBD1. Germline values: CDR1 MDHEN, CDR2 SYDVKM. This CDR3 comprises 14 residues. V shed 6 bases, J shed 8 bases, and the junction held 6 bases outside the gene matches. CDR3: CASSNPGQGEPQHF. The CDR3 DNA reads as TGTGCCAGCAGCAATCCGGGACAGGGGGAGCCCCAGCATTTT. Complete variable domain (other parts from reference TRBV28 and TRBJ1-5): DVKVTQSSRYLVKRTGEKVFLECVQDMDHENMFWYRQDPGLGLRLIYFSYDVKMKEKGDIPEGYSVSREKKERFSLILESASTNQTSMYLCASSNPGQGEPQHFGDGTRLSIL.

The chain combines TRBV28 with TRBJ2-5, with 7 bases that match TRBD1. CDR1 and CDR2 (germline): MDHEN, SYDVKM. This CDR3 comprises 15 residues. Trimming removed 2 bases from V and 7 bases from J; junction bases left unmatched: 10. Here the CDR3 DNA reads TGTGCCAGCAGTTTACCGCAGGGGGTAGGGGGGACCCAGTACTTC. Translating it yields CASSLPQGVGGTQYF.